The 14 T cell receptor beta chains reported below all come from one sample, sequenced in a study of OX40 agonist ivuxolimab in advanced cancers. This table comes from immunoSEQ multiplex PCR, and its TCRdb copy is limited to in-frame clones, with some not included. The data hold roughly 76,000 clones, with 70% to 85% observed a single time. Material: CD4+ or CD8+ T cells sorted from blood, obtained in a trial of the OX40 agonist ivuxolimab. These receptors were obtained from an adult with an advanced solid tumor such as melanoma, head and neck, liver or kidney cancer.

V is TRBV6-5 and J is TRBJ1-5; D is undetermined. Looked up from germline, CDR1 is MNHEY and CDR2 is SVGAGI. The CDR3 is 13 amino acids. Trimming took 8 bases from V and 9 from J, leaving 17 bases between them. CDR3 nucleotide sequence: TGTGCCAGCCGAATTCGGCAGTCTACGCCCCAGCATTTT. This translates into CASRIRQSTPQHF.

In this sample, this clone turned up a few times. The rearrangement joins TRBV6-1 to TRBJ1-6; maybe TRBD1 (5 bases). Trimming stripped 4 bases from V and 1 base from J, with 11 bases between. Per the germline V gene, CDR1 is MNHNS and CDR2 is SASEGT. This CDR3 spans 16 amino acids. The chain's CDR3 is CASSASHRSYNSPLHF. The CDR3 DNA reads as TGTGCCAGCAGTGCCTCGCACAGGTCCTATAATTCACCCCTCCACTTT.

V and J are TRBV18 and TRBJ2-4, with unresolved D. This CDR3 contains 16 residues. Trimming took off 2 bases at V and 0 bases at J, with 11 bases between the two ends. Germline V gene lookup returns CDR1 KGHSH and CDR2 LQKENI. The DNA for the CDR3 is TGTGCCAGCTCACCAATTGGAGCGCTAGCCAAAAACATTCAGTACTTC. Translating it yields CASSPIGALAKNIQYF.

Here the CDR3 DNA reads TGTGCCAGCACTCTGGGTGGGCAGAAATATGGCTACACCTTC. This translates into CASTLGGQKYGYTF. This rearrangement joins TRBV7-9 to TRBJ1-2; D remains ambiguous. V gave up 7 bases and J gave up 5 bases, with 17 bases separating them. The CDR3 is 14 residues long. The germline V gene encodes CDR1 SEHNR and CDR2 FQNEAQ (reference sequence).

CDR3 DNA: TGTGCCAGCAGCGTAGCAACAGGGGAGGGGCCCCAGCATTTT. It translates to CASSVATGEGPQHF. The V call is TRBV9, the J call TRBJ1-5; TRBD1 matches 7 bases. J was trimmed by 9 bases and V by 0 bases; bases with no gene match: 6. Germline CDR1 SGDLS, CDR2 YYNGEE. This CDR3 is 14 amino acids long.

The V and J genes are TRBV5-1 and TRBJ1-4, with 8 positions matching TRBD1. The V gene's germline CDR1 is SGHRS and CDR2 YFSETQ. This CDR3 is built from 14 residues. The trim removed 3 bases at V and 8 bases at J, leaving 6 bases unmatched. DNA of the CDR3: TGCGCCAGCAGCTACGGACAGGGTGGCGAAAAACTGTTTTTT. This gives the protein CASSYGQGGEKLFF.

J is TRBJ2-3 and V is TRBV7-2, with D unclear. Trimming took 5 bases from V and 6 from J, leaving 9 bases between them. The CDR3 length is 12 residues. Germline CDR1 SGHTA, CDR2 FQGNSA. The CDR3 spells CASSLRWDTQYF. The CDR3, as DNA: TGTGCCAGCAGCCTTCGCTGGGATACGCAGTATTTT.

The rearrangement links TRBV6-1 to TRBJ1-2; TRBD1 matches at 8 bases. CDR3 length: 14 residues. CDR1 MNHNS and CDR2 SASEGT come from the germline V gene. The V segment lost 2 bases and the J segment 4 bases; nucleotides outside the gene matches: 3. CDR3 in amino acids: CASSELDRGYGYTF. For the CDR3, the DNA is TGTGCCAGCAGTGAACTCGACAGGGGCTATGGCTACACCTTC.

This clone turned up a few times. The V gene is TRBV7-9, the J gene TRBJ1-5, with D possibly being TRBD1 (6 bases). The CDR3 is 15 residues long. The germline V and J ends were trimmed by 5 bases and 5 bases, with 16 bases remaining between them. The germline V gene has CDR1 SEHNR and CDR2 FQNEAQ (reference sequence). CDR3 nucleotide sequence: TGTGCCAGCAGCCCACAGGGTTTTGGGGATCAGCCCCAGCATTTT. Protein product: CASSPQGFGDQPQHF.

The chain recombines TRBV7-9 with TRBJ2-1, with D possibly being TRBD1 (5 bases). The length of the CDR3 is 15 residues. V lost 3 bases, J lost 5 bases, and 14 bases lay in between. Germline assignment: CDR1 SEHNR and CDR2 FQNEAQ (reference sequence). CDR3 nucleotide sequence: TGTGCCAGCAGCTTGGGGCAGGGTACCCACAATGAGCAGTTCTTC. It is translated as CASSLGQGTHNEQFF.

Points on this clone: Other DNA sequences in the same sample also yield this CDR3. This chain uses TRBV5-1 with TRBJ2-3; the D gene is possibly TRBD2 (6 bases). The V end lost 4 bases, the J end lost 0 bases, and 9 bases lay between the germline ends. Germline CDR1 SGHRS, CDR2 YFSETQ. This CDR3 spans 14 amino acids. This chain's CDR3 is CASSPGTSTDTQYF. The CDR3 coding sequence is TGCGCCAGCAGCCCGGGGACTAGCACAGATACGCAGTATTTT.

The rearrangement uses TRBV9 and TRBJ2-7, with D possibly TRBD2 on 7 matching bases. Germline V CDR1 and CDR2: SGDLS, YYNGEE. The CDR3 is made up of 13 amino acids. V lost 1 base and J lost 5, with 10 bases in between. As DNA, the CDR3 is TGTGCCAGCAGCGTAAGGGGGGGCCACGAGCAGTACTTC. Translation: CASSVRGGHEQYF.

This clone was recorded only once. CDR3 DNA: TGTGCCAGCAGCCCCGGGGGGCTTGTTACACAAGCTTTCTTT. This codes for CASSPGGLVTQAFF. V and J are TRBV6-6 and TRBJ1-1, with D possibly TRBD1 on 6 matching bases. V was pared by 6 bases and J by 9 bases, with 20 bases between. CDR1 is MNHNY, CDR2 SVGAGI, per germline (reference sequence). The CDR3 has 14 residues.

The chain joins TRBV7-9 to TRBJ2-5; the D call may be TRBD1 or TRBD2 (5 bases each). CDR1 is SEHNR and CDR2 is FQNEAQ in the germline V gene (reference sequence). The CDR3 runs to 16 residues. Trimming removed 8 bases from V and 5 bases from J, with 24 bases in between. The CDR3 loop is CASSLAGGRGRETQYF. The CDR3 DNA is TGTGCCAGCTCATTAGCCGGAGGAAGGGGTAGGGAGACCCAGTACTTC. The complete variable domain, with remaining parts taken from reference TRBV7-9 and TRBJ2-5, reads DTGVSQNPRHKITKRGQNVTFRCDPISEHNRLYWYRQTLGQGPEFLTYFQNEAQLEKSRLLSDRFSAERPKGSFSTLEIQRTEQGDSAMYLCASSLAGGRGRETQYFGPGTRLLVL.